Only one count was recorded for the clone carrying this T cell receptor (beta chain). Antigen: not known. Generated by immunoSEQ multiplex PCR, the TCRdb table keeps only in-frame clones and is missing some. The profile shows more than 70,000 clones, 95% to 97% of them singletons. The sample belongs to a study of cytomegalovirus exposure and HLA in healthy donors. The study, taken as a whole, reports: The study labeled 170 or so TCR beta chains cytomegalovirus-associated.

This clonotype was obtained from a man aged 18 to 30 in good health and CMV-seropositive. The sequenced sample was PBMCs.

CDR3 loop: CAWSSAGGPAETQYF. The CDR3 bases are TGTGCCTGGAGTTCAGCGGGAGGGCCTGCAGAGACCCAGTACTTC. The rearrangement links TRBV30 to TRBJ2-5; TRBD2 agrees at 10 bases. The V and J ends lost 2 bases and 4 bases, in that order; junction bases with no gene match: 7. CDR1 is GTSNPN, CDR2 SVGIG, per germline (reference sequence). The CDR3 extends over 15 amino acids.